The clone carrying this TCR beta chain was counted ten times or more. Its antigen is unknown. The V end was cut by 6 bases, the J end by 3 bases, with 9 bases between. The CDR3 totals 13 residues. Per the germline V gene, CDR1 is MDHEN and CDR2 is SYDVKM. This record belongs to a study of spatial heterogeneity in lung cancer. Noted time point: sample taken at primary tumor resection. The cohort: over 70 early-stage, untreated non-small cell lung cancer patients. Whole-study findings and limits: Counts of expanded alpha and beta TCRs within tumors tracked the tumor nonsynonymous mutation count.

MiXCR was run by TCRdb on the 5' RACE reads, yielding one entry per CDR3 protein. The sample lists about 23,000 distinct CDR3 sequences; approximately 6.5% were seen once. The chain uses TRBV28 and TRBJ1-5; D gene unclear. The sequences come from lung tumor tissue, collected at surgery. The TCR comes from a male donor with early-stage non-small cell lung cancer. The CDR3 here is CASSRPYNQPQHF. As DNA, the CDR3 is TGTGCCAGCAGCCGGCCCTACAATCAGCCCCAGCATTTT. Together with reference TRBV28 and TRBJ1-5, the CDR3 gives the full variable domain: DVKVTQSSRYLVKRTGEKVFLECVQDMDHENMFWYRQDPGLGLRLIYFSYDVKMKEKGDIPEGYSVSREKKERFSLILESASTNQTSMYLCASSRPYNQPQHFGDGTRLSIL.